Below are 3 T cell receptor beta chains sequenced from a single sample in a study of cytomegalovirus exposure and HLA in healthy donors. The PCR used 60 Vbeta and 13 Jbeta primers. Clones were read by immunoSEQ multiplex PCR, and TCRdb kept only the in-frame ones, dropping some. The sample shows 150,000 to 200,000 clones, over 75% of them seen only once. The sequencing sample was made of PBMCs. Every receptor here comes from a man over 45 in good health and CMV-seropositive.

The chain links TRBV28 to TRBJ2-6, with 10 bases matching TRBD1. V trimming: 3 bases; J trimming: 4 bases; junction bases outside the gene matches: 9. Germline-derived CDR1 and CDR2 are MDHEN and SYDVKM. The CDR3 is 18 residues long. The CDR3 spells CASSFPGQGLAGANVLTF. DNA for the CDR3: TGTGCCAGCAGTTTCCCGGGACAGGGGTTAGCAGGGGCCAACGTCCTGACTTTC.

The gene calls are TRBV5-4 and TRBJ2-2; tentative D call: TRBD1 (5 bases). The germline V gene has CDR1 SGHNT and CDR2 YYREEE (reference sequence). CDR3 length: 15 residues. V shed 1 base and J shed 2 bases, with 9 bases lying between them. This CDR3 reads CASSLSQGNTGELFF. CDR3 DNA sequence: TGTGCCAGCAGCTTGAGCCAGGGTAACACCGGGGAGCTGTTTTTT.

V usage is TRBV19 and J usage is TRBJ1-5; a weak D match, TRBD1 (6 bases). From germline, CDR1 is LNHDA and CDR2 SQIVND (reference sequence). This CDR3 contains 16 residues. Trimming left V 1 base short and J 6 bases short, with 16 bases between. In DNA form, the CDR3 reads TGTGCCAGTAGTATAGTCCCCGGACAGAATGGTCAGCCCCAGCATTTT. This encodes CASSIVPGQNGQPQHF.